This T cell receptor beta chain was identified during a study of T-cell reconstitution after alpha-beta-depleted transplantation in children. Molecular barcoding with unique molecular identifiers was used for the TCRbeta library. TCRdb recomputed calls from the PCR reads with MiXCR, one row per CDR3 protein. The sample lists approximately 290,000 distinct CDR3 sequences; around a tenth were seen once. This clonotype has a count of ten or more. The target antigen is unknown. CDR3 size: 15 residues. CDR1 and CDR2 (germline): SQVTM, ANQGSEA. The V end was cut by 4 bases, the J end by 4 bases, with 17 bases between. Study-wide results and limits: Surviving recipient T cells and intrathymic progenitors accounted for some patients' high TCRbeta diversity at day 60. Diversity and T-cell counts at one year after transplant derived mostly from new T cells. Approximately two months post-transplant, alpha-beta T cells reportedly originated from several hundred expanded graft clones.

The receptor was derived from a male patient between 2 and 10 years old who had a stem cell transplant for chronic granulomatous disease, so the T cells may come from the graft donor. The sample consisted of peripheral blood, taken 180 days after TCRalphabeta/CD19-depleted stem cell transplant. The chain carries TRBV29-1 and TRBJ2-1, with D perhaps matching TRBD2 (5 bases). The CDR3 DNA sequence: TGCAGCGTTGTGAGAGCGGTAATTGGGTACAATGAGCAGTTCTTC. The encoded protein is CSVVRAVIGYNEQFF.